The T cell receptor (beta chain) under discussion was sequenced for a study of CD8 T cells in Susac syndrome. From blood CD8+ and CD4+ T cells, TCR beta sequences were generated. The V gene's germline CDR1 is SGDLS and CDR2 YYNGEE. Unmatched junction bases numbered 7, after V lost 2 bases and J lost 1 base. This CDR3 contains 17 residues. It was with random hexamers that roughly 0.5 to 1 ug RNA was reverse transcribed. Coverage of TCR beta CDR3 amplification by immunoSEQ multiplex PCR extended to 54 Vbeta and 13 Jbeta. In TCRdb, the immunoSEQ multiplex PCR reads were re-called with MiXCR into one record per CDR3 protein. The sample includes 100,000 to 150,000 distinct CDR3 sequences, around 94% of them seen just once.

The chain combines TRBV9 with TRBJ2-3, with TRBD2 identical over 10 bases. The TCR was taken from a human donor in good health. The sequenced material came from CD4+ T cells from PBMCs. The CDR3 region is CASSVGFTSGGTDTQYF. In DNA, the CDR3 is TGTGCCAGCAGCGTGGGTTTTACTAGCGGGGGCACAGATACGCAGTATTTT.